The 2 T cell receptor beta chains below all came from one sample that was sequenced in a study of T cell repertoires in cytomegalovirus infection. TCRdb re-called the reads with MiXCR, one entry per CDR3 protein. Of about 150,000 distinct CDR3 sequences in the sample, about 25% are singletons; the top ten hold around 9.9%. Sequencing was done on a sample of PBMCs. The source of these receptors is a human donor in good health (CMV status not recorded). Some clones in this sample may be carry-over from other donors' samples.

The rearrangement links TRBV20-1 to TRBJ2-1, with 7 bases fitting TRBD2. Losses at the gene ends were 7 bases for V and 3 bases for J; bases not matched to a gene: 3. CDR1 DFQATT and CDR2 SNEGSKA come from the germline V gene (reference sequence). The length of the CDR3 is 12 residues. The CDR3 sequence is CSVWGGYNEQFF. In DNA, the CDR3 is TGCAGTGTATGGGGGGGCTACAATGAGCAGTTCTTC.

The chain employs TRBV7-6 and TRBJ2-1; 11 bases match TRBD2. This CDR3 region has 15 residues. V shed 5 bases, J shed 7 bases, and the junction held 7 bases outside the gene matches. Per the germline V gene, CDR1 is SGHVS and CDR2 is FNYEAQ. CDR3 residues: CASSHQTSGINEQFF. The DNA of the CDR3 is TGTGCCAGCAGCCACCAGACTAGCGGGATAAATGAGCAGTTCTTC.